This T cell receptor (beta chain) was sequenced in a study of cytomegalovirus exposure and HLA in healthy donors. V lost 2 bases and J 6 bases, leaving 11 bases between the germline ends. Looked up from germline, CDR1 is SGHTA and CDR2 is FQGNSA. The CDR3 totals 14 residues. This clone was counted ten times or more. Its antigen is undetermined. The study's findings and limits: Earlier findings revealed that most TCR beta V segments proved productive either about 87% or about 30% of the time.

The PCR had 60 Vbeta and 13 Jbeta primers. Only in-frame clones appear in the TCRdb table, and some are missing; sequencing was by immunoSEQ multiplex PCR. The sample records roughly 200,000 clones, roughly 8.7% being singletons. This chain joins TRBV7-2 and TRBJ2-1; D possibly corresponds to TRBD2 (5 bases). This receptor was obtained from a woman aged 25 to 45 in good health and CMV-seropositive. Sequencing used PBMCs. CDR3 sequence (DNA): TGTGCCAGCAGCTTAACCGGACTGTTCAATGAGCAGTTCTTC. Translated, it gives CASSLTGLFNEQFF.